This TCR beta chain emerged from a study of T cells after posttransplantation cyclophosphamide. Produced via immunoSEQ multiplex PCR; TCRdb's table is partial and in-frame only. This table has approximately 40,000 clones, roughly 73% appearing once. Cyclophosphamide on days +3 and +4 followed busulfan-fludarabine conditioning and a marrow graft. J was trimmed by 4 bases and V by 5 bases; bases with no gene match: 10. CDR3 size: 16 residues. CDR1 MNHNY and CDR2 SVGAGI come from the germline V gene (reference sequence). This receptor was identified in a female patient aged 40-50 years who received an allogeneic stem cell transplant from a related donor, was CMV-positive, and had no GVHD. The graft donor may account for some of the T cells. This chain uses TRBV6-6 with TRBJ2-2, with 7 bases fitting TRBD1. The sample consisted of CD4+ T cells sorted from blood, taken just over 1,900 days after a stem cell transplant with posttransplant cyclophosphamide. The CDR3 reads CASSPTRQGSTGELFF. As DNA, the CDR3 is TGTGCCAGCAGTCCCACCCGACAGGGATCCACCGGGGAGCTGTTTTTT.